The clone carrying this T cell receptor beta chain has just one count. PCR employed 60 Vbeta and 13 Jbeta primers. Assay: immunoSEQ multiplex PCR; the TCRdb copy retains only in-frame clones and omits some. The sample has about 130,000 clones, roughly 68% seen once. The record originates from a study of cytomegalovirus exposure and HLA in healthy donors. The CDR3 sequence is 14 residues long. Germline CDR1 is MGHDK and CDR2 is SYGVNS. The V gene lost 2 bases and the J gene lost 1 base, with 8 bases spanning the gap. J is TRBJ1-2 and V is TRBV25-1; D is possibly TRBD1 (6 bases). This clonotype originated in a woman aged 45-65 years in good health and CMV-seropositive. Material for sequencing was PBMCs. The CDR3 DNA follows: TGTGCCAGCAGTGAACCGGGACATAACTATGGCTACACCTTC. Translated, it gives CASSEPGHNYGYTF.